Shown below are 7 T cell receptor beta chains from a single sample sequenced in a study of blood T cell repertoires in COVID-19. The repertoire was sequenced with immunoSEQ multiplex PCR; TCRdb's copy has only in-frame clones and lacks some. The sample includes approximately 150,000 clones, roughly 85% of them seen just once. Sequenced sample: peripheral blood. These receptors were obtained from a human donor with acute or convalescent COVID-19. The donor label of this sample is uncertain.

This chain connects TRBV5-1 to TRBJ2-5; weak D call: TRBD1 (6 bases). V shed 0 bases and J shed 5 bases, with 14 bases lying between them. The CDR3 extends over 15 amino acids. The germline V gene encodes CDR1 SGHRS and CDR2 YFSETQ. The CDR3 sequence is CASSLGTGTGETQYF. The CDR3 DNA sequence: TGCGCCAGCAGCTTGGGCACAGGGACCGGTGAGACCCAGTACTTC.

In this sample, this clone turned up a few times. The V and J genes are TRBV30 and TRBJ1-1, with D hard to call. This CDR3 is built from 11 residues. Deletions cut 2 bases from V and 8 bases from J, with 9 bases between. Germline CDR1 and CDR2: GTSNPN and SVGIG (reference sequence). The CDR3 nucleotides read TGTGCCTGGAGTACTTTCAAGGAAGCTTTCTTT. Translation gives CAWSTFKEAFF.

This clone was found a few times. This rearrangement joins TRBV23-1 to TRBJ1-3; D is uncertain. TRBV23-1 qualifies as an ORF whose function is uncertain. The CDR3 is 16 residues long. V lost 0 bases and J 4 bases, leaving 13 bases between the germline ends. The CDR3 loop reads CASSQSRREGGNTIYF. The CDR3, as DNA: TGCGCCAGCAGTCAATCGCGGCGGGAAGGGGGAAACACCATATATTTT.

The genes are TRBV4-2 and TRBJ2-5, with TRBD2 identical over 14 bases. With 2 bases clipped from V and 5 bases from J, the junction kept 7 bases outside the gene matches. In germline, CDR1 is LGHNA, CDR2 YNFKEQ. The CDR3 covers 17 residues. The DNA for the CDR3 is TGTGCCAGCAGCCAAAGGACTAGCGGGAGGCCGTGGGAGACCCAGTACTTC. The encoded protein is CASSQRTSGRPWETQYF.

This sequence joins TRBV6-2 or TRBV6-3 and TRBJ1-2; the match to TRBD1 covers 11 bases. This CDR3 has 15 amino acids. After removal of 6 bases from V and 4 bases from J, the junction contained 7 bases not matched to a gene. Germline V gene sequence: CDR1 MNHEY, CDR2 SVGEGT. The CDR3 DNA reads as TGTGCCAGCAGCTCAGGACAGGGGGCCGGCTATGGCTACACCTTC. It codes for CASSSGQGAGYGYTF.

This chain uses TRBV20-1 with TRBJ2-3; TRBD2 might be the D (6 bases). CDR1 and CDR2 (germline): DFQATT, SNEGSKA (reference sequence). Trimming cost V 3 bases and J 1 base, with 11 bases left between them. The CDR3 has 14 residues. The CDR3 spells CSASRLDGTDTQYF. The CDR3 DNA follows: TGCAGTGCTAGTCGACTAGACGGCACAGATACGCAGTATTTT.

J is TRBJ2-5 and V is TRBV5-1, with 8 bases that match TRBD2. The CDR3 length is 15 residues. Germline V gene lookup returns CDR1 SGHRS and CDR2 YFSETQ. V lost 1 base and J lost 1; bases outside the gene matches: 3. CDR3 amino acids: CASSLTAGVQETQYF. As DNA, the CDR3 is TGCGCCAGCAGCTTGACAGCGGGAGTCCAAGAGACCCAGTACTTC.